This TCR beta chain stems from a study of CD8+ T cells in alopecia areata. Across the study: Tofacitinib was given for 6 to 18 months, then stopped for 6 months. Overall study results and limits: There were also resident alphabeta T cells of normal skin sequenced in scalp samples. Greater clonality was observed in lesional scalp samples, especially alopecia totalis/universalis, versus normal scalp. Researchers reported that TCR sharing among patients proved less clear than in mice, possibly HLA-linked.

The CDR3 length is 14 residues. CDR1 and CDR2 from the germline V gene are KGHSH and LQKENI. Trimming took off 2 bases at V and 8 bases at J, with 13 bases between the two ends. Peripheral blood samples and lesional scalp punch biopsies were obtained from alopecia areata patients. Once RNA had been extracted, it was reverse transcribed into cDNA to act as the sequencing template. Clones were read by immunoSEQ multiplex PCR, and TCRdb kept only the in-frame ones, dropping some. The sample carries approximately 13,000 clones, 55% to 60% recorded once. With respect to this clone: Its antigen is not known.

The chain carries TRBV18 and TRBJ1-5, with D possibly matching TRBD1 (5 bases). The TCR originated in a human donor with alopecia areata. Sequenced here: skin, sampled at week 0. This CDR3 reads CASSPDGGYEPQHF. CDR3 nucleotides: TGTGCCAGCTCACCAGACGGGGGGTACGAGCCCCAGCATTTT.